This paragraph covers one TCR beta chain sequence. Here immunoSEQ multiplex PCR was the method, and the copy in TCRdb shows in-frame clones only, minus some. Counted here are roughly 270,000 clones, 85% occurring once; the ten biggest clones make up under 3%. Donors in Cohort 3 counted as recovered after two negative PCRs, clearance, or symptom resolution. The sample belongs to a study of blood T cell repertoires in COVID-19. Looking at the study overall: Sources were T cells, B-cell-depleted T cells, or PBMCs; the material itself was cDNA or gDNA.

Germline CDR1 and CDR2: MNHEY and SVGAGI. Trimming pared 11 bases from V and 7 bases from J, leaving 20 bases between. This CDR3 contains 13 residues. V usage is TRBV6-5 and J usage is TRBJ1-1, with D perhaps TRBD1 (5 bases). The TCR comes from a woman aged 45-60 years who had recovered from COVID-19. The sample taken for sequencing was PBMCs or T cells enriched from blood (not recorded which). CDR3 region: CAASPRKGNEAFF. CDR3 coding DNA: TGTGCCGCCAGCCCTCGTAAGGGGAATGAAGCTTTCTTT.